What follows is one T cell receptor beta chain and its context. Antigen: not known. Cells sorted as Tregs were CD4+, CD25+ and CD127-/low. Whole-study findings and limits: In terms of TCR gene usage, tumor memory CD4+ T cells clustered together with blood and lymph node memory CD4+ cells, as well as with lymph node naive CD4+ cells.

TCRdb independently ran MiXCR on the 5' RACE reads; one entry per CDR3 protein. Of 10,000 or so distinct CDR3 sequences detected, around a third appear once; the ten largest clones hold around 5.1%. The specimen was Tregs sorted from blood. The receptor was derived from a female donor with breast cancer.

This CDR3 reads CASRGREGPNNEQFF. CDR3 nucleotide sequence: TGCGCCAGCAGAGGACGGGAGGGCCCTAACAATGAGCAGTTCTTC. This chain joins TRBV5-1 and TRBJ2-1, with 8 bases fitting TRBD2. The V segment lost 5 bases and the J segment 5 bases; nucleotides outside the gene matches: 9. The CDR3 extends over 15 amino acids. Germline V gene data show CDR1 as SGHRS and CDR2 as YFSETQ. Variable domain in full (rest from reference TRBV5-1 and TRBJ2-1): KAGVTQTPRYLIKTRGQQVTLSCSPISGHRSVSWYQQTPGQGLQFLFEYFSETQRNKGNFPGRFSGRQFSNSRSEMNVSTLELGDSALYLCASRGREGPNNEQFFGPGTRLTVL.